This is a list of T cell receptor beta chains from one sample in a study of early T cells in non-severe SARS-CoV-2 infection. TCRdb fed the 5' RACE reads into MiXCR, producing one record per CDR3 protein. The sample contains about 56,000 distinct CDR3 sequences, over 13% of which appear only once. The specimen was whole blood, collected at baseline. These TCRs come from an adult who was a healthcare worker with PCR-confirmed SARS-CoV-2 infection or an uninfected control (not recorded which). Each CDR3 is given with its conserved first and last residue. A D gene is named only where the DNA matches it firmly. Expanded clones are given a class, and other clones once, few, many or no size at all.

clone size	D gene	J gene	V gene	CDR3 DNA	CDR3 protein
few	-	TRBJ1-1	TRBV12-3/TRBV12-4	TGTGCCAGCAGACTCGGCTCAGTTGAAAAAGCTTTCTTT	CASRLGSVEKAFF
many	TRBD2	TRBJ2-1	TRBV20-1	TGCAGTGCTACGAGTTTAGGGACTAGCCTAAATGAGCAGTTCTTC	CSATSLGTSLNEQFF
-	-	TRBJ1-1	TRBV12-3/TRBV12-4	TGTGCCAGCAGAGGACAGATGAACACTGAAGCTTTCTTT	CASRGQMNTEAFF
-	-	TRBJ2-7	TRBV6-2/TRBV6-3	TGTGCCAACTCGAAAACAGCTTTCCACGAGCAGTACTTC	CANSKTAFHEQYF
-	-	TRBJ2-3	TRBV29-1	TGCAGCGTGCCGCCGAGATCGGGCACAGATACGCAGTATTTT	CSVPPRSGTDTQYF
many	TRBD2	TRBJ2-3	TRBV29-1	TGCAGCGTTGAAGGATTAGGACTAGTGGGCACAGATACGCAGTATTTT	CSVEGLGLVGTDTQYF
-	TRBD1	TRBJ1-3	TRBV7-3	TGTGCCAGCAGCTTAACGCCTCCAGGGGGATCGAGCGGAAACACCATATATTTT	CASSLTPPGGSSGNTIYF
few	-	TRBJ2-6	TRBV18	TGTGCCAGCTCACCTTATTCCCCCCGGGACGGGGTGAGTACTGGGGCCAACGTCCTGACTTTC	CASSPYSPRDGVSTGANVLTF
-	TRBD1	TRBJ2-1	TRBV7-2	TGTGCCAGCAGGTCGCCGGGACAGGGATACAATGAGCAGTTCTTC	CASRSPGQGYNEQFF
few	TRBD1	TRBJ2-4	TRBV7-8	TGTGCCAGCAGCCGGACAGGGACGAACATTCAGTACTTC	CASSRTGTNIQYF
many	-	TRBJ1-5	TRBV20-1	TGCAGTGCTAGAGATCGCAGGGCCGGGGGCGATCAGCCCCAGCATTTT	CSARDRRAGGDQPQHF
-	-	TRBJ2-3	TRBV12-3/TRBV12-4	TGTGCCAGCAGTTTAAGGGGGGCTAGCACAGATACGCAGTATTTT	CASSLRGASTDTQYF
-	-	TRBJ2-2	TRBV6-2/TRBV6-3	TGTGCCAGCAGTTACGTCAGTACGAACACCGGGGAGCTGTTTTTT	CASSYVSTNTGELFF
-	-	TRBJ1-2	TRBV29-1	TGCAGCGTTGATACGGCAGGGCCAAACTATGGCTACACCTTC	CSVDTAGPNYGYTF
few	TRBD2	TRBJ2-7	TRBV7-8	TGTGCCAGCCACCCACTCGGGGGGGCCTCCTACGAGCAGTACTTC	CASHPLGGASYEQYF
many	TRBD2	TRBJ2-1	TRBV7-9	TGTGCCAGCAGCCCCGGGACGGGAGGTAATGAGCAGTTCTTC	CASSPGTGGNEQFF
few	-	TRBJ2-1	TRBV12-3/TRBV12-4	TGTGCCAGCAGTCCTAGTACTGTTGAGCAGTTCTTC	CASSPSTVEQFF
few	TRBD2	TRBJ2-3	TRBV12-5	TGTGCTAGTGGTTTTCGGGGACTAGCGGGATATACAGATACGCAGTATTTT	CASGFRGLAGYTDTQYF
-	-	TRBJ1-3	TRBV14	TGTGCCAGCAGCCAAGTGAACTCTGGAAACACCATATATTTT	CASSQVNSGNTIYF
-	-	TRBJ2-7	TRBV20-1	TGCAGTGCTGGGGGATTAGTTAGGTACGAGCAGTACTTC	CSAGGLVRYEQYF
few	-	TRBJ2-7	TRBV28	TGTGCCAGCAGTTTTGCAGGGTCGAGCTACGAGCAGTACTTC	CASSFAGSSYEQYF
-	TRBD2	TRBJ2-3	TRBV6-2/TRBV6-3	TGTGCCAGCAGTTACGGACTAGCGTCAGATACGCAGTATTTT	CASSYGLASDTQYF
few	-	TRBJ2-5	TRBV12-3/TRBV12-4	TGTGCCAGCAGCCCTTCAGGGGACCAAGAGACCCAGTACTTC	CASSPSGDQETQYF
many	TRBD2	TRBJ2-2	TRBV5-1	TGCGCCAGCAGCTTTTCTAGCGGGGGCCGAGGCGGGGAGCTGTTTTTT	CASSFSSGGRGGELFF
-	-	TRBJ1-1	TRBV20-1	TGCAGTGCTAAGGCGAACACTGAAGCTTTCTTT	CSAKANTEAFF
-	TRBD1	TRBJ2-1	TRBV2	TGTGCCAGCCAAGGGACAGTCAACAATGAGCAGTTCTTC	CASQGTVNNEQFF
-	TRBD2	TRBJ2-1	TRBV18	TGTGCCAGCTCACCACCTGGGACTAGCGGGAGGGCTGAGCAGTTCTTC	CASSPPGTSGRAEQFF
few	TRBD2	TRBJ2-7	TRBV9	TGTGCCAGCAGCGTAGGTGATGGAGAAGGGACTAGGGGAAACGAGCAGTACTTC	CASSVGDGEGTRGNEQYF
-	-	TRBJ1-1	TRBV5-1	TGCGCCAGCAGCTTGGCCAGGGCCACTGAAGCTTTCTTT	CASSLARATEAFF
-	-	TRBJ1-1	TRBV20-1	TGCAGTGCTAGAGGGTGGGGATCACACACTGAAGCTTTCTTT	CSARGWGSHTEAFF
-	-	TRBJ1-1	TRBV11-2	TGTGCCAGCAGCTTAGAGGTCTCCACTGAAGCTTTCTTT	CASSLEVSTEAFF
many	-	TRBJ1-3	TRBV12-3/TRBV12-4	TGTGCCAGCAGTTTTGCCGGGCTGTCCAATGGAAACACCATATATTTT	CASSFAGLSNGNTIYF
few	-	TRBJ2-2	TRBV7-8	TGTGCCAGCAGCCAATCAGCGAACACCGGGGAGCTGTTTTTT	CASSQSANTGELFF
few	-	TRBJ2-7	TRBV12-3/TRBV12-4	TGTGCCAGCAGCCGCCGGTACGAGCAGTACTTC	CASSRRYEQYF
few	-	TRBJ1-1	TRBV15	TGTGCCACCAGCACATCCCGTCGGGGGGACACTGAAGCTTTCTTT	CATSTSRRGDTEAFF
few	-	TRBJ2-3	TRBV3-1	TGTGCCAGCAGCCAAGGGAGGGGGGCCTACACAGATACGCAGTATTTT	CASSQGRGAYTDTQYF
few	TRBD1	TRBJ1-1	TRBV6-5	TGTGCCAGCAGTTTTAACACAGGGGGCACTGAAGCTTTCTTT	CASSFNTGGTEAFF
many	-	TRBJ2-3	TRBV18	TGTGCCAGCTCACGCTCGACAGCTGAAGATACGCAGTATTTT	CASSRSTAEDTQYF
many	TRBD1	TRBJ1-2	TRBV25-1	TGTGCCAGCAGCCCGGACAGGGGATATGGCTACACCTTC	CASSPDRGYGYTF
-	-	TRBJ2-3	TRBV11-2	TGTGCCAGCAGCTTGATTAGCCGAGATACGCAGTATTTT	CASSLISRDTQYF
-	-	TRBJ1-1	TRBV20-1	TGCAGTGCTAGGGGCAGGGCCACTGAAGCTTTCTTT	CSARGRATEAFF
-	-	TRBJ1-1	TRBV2	TGTGCCTGCGAAGGGTTCATGAACACTGAAGCTTTCTTT	CACEGFMNTEAFF
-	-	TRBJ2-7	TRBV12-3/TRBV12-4	TGTGCCAGCAGTTCCGAGGGATATGCATTCTCCTACGAGCAGTACTTC	CASSSEGYAFSYEQYF
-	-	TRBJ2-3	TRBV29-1	TGCAGCGTTTTCGGCAGGGATACGCAGTATTTT	CSVFGRDTQYF
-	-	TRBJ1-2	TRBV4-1	TGCGCCAGCAGCCCCCATGGGGGCAGGCAGGCTCGAGGCTACACCTTC	CASSPHGGRQARGYTF
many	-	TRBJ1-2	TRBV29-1	TGCAGCGTTGTGGGACGGACCCATGGCTACACCTTC	CSVVGRTHGYTF
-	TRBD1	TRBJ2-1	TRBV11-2	TGTGCCAGCAGCTTAAGGACGGGACAGGAGTACAATGAGCAGTTCTTC	CASSLRTGQEYNEQFF
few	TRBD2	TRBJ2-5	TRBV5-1	TGCGCCAGCAGCTTACTAGCGGGAGGCCAAGAGACCCAGTACTTC	CASSLLAGGQETQYF
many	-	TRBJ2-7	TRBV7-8	TGTGCCAGCAGCTTAGTGGTCGAGCAGTACTTC	CASSLVVEQYF
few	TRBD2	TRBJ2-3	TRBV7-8	TGTGCCAGCAGCCAACGGCGGGAGGCAGATACGCAGTATTTT	CASSQRREADTQYF
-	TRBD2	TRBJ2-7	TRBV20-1	TGCAGTGCTACGGGAGGTCAAGCCTACGAGCAGTACTTC	CSATGGQAYEQYF
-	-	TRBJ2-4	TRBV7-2	TGTGCCAGCAGCTTAAGGCAGGGGAATAGGATTCAGTACTTC	CASSLRQGNRIQYF